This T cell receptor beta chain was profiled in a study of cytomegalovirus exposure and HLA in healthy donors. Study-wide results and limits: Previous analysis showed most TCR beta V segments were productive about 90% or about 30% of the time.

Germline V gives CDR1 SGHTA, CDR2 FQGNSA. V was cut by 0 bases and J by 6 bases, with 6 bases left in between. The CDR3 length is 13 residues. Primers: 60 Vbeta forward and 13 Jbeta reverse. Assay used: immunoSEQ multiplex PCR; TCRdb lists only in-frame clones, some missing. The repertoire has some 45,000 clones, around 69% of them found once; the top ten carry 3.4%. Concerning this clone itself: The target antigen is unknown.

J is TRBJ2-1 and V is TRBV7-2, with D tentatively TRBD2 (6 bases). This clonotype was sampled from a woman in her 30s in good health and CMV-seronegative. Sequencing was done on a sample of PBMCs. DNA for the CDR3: TGTGCCAGCAGCTTAGCGGGGGGCAATGAGCAGTTCTTC. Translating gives CASSLAGGNEQFF.